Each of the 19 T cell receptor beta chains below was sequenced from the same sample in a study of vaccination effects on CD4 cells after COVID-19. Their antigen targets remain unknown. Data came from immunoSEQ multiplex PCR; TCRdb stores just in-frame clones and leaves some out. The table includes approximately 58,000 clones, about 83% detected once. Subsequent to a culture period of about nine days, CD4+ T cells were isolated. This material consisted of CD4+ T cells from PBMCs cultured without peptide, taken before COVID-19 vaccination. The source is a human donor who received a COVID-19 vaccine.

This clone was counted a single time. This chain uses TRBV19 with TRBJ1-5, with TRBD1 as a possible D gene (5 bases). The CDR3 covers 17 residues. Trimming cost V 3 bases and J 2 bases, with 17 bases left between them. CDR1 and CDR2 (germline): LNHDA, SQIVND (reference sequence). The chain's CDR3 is CASSIWLGARGNQPQHF. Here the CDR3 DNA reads TGTGCCAGTAGTATCTGGTTAGGGGCGCGTGGCAATCAGCCCCAGCATTTT.

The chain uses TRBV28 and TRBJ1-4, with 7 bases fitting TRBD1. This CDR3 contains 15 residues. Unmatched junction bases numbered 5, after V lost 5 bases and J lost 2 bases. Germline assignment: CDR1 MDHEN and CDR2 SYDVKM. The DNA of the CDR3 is TGTGCCAGCAGTCGACCAGGGGGGACTAATGAAAAACTGTTTTTT. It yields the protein CASSRPGGTNEKLFF.

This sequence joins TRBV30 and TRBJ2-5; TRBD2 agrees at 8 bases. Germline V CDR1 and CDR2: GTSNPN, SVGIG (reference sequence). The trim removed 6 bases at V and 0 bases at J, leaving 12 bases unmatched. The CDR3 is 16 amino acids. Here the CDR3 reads CACYGGAIPNQETQYF. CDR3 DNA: TGTGCCTGCTACGGGGGGGCCATCCCAAACCAAGAGACCCAGTACTTC.

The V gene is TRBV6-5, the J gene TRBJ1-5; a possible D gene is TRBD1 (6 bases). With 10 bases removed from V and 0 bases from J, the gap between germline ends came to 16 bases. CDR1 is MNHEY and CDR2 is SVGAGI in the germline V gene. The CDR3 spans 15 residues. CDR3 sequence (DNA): TGTGCCACCCGGCCAGGGACAAATAGCAATCAGCCCCAGCATTTT. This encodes CATRPGTNSNQPQHF.

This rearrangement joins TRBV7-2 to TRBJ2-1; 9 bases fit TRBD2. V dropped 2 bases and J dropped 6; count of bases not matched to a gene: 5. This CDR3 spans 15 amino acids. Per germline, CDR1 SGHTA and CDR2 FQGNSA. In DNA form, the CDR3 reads TGTGCCAGCAGCTTACAGCGGGGGGTCGGCAATGAGCAGTTCTTC. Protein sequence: CASSLQRGVGNEQFF.

This chain's CDR3 is CASSWDRNSGNTIYF. The DNA of the CDR3 is TGTGCCAGCAGTTGGGACAGGAACTCTGGAAACACCATATATTTT. This chain uses TRBV6-5 with TRBJ1-3, with TRBD1 matching 8 bases. Trimming removed 4 bases from V and 0 bases from J; junction bases left unmatched: 2. This CDR3 region has 15 residues. CDR1 is MNHEY, CDR2 SVGAGI, per germline.

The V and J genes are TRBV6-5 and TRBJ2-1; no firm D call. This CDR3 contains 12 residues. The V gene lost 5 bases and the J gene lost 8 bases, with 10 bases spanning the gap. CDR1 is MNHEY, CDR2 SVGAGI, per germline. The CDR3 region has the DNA TGTGCCAGCAGTATCAGGCCCGATGAGCAGTTCTTC. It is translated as CASSIRPDEQFF.

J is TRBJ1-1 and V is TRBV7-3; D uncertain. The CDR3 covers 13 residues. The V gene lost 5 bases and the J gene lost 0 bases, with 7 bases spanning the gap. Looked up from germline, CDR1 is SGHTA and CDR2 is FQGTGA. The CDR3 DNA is TGTGCCAGCAGCCGGGATATGAACACTGAAGCTTTCTTT. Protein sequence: CASSRDMNTEAFF. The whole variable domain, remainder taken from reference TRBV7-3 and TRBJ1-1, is GAGVSQTPSNKVTEKGKYVELRCDPISGHTALYWYRQSLGQGPEFLIYFQGTGAADDSGLPNDRFFAVRPEGSVSTLKIQRTERGDSAVYLCASSRDMNTEAFFGQGTRLTVV.

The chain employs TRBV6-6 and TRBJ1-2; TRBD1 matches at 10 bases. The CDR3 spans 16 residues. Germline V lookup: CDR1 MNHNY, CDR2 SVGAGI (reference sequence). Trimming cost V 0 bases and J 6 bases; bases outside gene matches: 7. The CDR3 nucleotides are TGTGCCAGCAGTTACTCGTCGGGACAGGGGTTCGATGGCTACACCTTC. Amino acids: CASSYSSGQGFDGYTF.

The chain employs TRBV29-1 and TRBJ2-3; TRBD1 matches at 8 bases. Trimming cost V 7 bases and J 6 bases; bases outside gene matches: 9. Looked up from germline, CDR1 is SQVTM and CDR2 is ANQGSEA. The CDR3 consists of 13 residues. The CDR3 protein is CSGQDRVADTQYF. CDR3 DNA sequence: TGCAGCGGCCAGGACAGGGTGGCGGATACGCAGTATTTT.

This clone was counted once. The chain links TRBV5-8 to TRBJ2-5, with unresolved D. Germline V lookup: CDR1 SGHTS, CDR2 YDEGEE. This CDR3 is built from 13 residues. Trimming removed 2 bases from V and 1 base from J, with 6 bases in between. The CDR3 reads CASSFSVQETQYF. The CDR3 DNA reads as TGTGCCAGCAGCTTTTCAGTCCAAGAGACCCAGTACTTC.

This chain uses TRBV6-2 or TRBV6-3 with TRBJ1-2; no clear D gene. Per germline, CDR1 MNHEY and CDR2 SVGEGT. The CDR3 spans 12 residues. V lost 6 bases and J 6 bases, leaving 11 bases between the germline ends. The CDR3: CASSPTGDGYTF. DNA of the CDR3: TGTGCCAGCAGCCCAACGGGAGATGGCTACACCTTC.

DNA of the CDR3: TGCGCCAGCAGCAGTGGGGGCAGCCCAAAGACCCAGTACTTC. Protein sequence: CASSSGGSPKTQYF. This chain links TRBV5-1 with TRBJ2-5, with D maybe TRBD1 (6 bases). This CDR3 has 14 residues. Germline V gene data show CDR1 as SGHRS and CDR2 as YFSETQ. The ends were cut back, 4 bases at V and 6 bases at J, with 16 bases in the middle.

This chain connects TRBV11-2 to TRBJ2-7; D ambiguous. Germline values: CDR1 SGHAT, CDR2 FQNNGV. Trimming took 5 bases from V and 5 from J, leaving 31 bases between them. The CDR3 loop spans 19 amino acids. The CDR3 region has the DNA TGTGCCAGCAGCGAAAGACCCTTGCTTTACTCCCCCGGGTGGGACGAGCAGTACGTC. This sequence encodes CASSERPLLYSPGWDEQYV.

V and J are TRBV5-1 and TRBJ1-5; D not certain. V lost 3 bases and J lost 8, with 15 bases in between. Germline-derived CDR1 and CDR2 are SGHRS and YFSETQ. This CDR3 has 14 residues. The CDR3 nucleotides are TGCGCCAGCAGCTCTCTGGCAGGATCGGAGCCCCAGCATTTT. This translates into CASSSLAGSEPQHF.

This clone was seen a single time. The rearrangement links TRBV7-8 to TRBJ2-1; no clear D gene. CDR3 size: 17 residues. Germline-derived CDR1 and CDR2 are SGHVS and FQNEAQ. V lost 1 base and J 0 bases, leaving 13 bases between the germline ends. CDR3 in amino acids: CASSLEIAVSSYNEQFF. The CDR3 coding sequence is TGTGCCAGCAGCTTAGAAATCGCAGTTAGCTCCTACAATGAGCAGTTCTTC.

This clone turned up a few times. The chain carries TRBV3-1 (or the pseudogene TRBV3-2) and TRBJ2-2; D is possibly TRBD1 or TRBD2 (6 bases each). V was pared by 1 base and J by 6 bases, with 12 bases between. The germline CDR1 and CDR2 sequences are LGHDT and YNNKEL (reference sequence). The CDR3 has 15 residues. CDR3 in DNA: TGTGCCAGCAGCCAAGTCACGGGGGCGGCCGGGGAGCTGTTTTTT. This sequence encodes CASSQVTGAAGELFF.

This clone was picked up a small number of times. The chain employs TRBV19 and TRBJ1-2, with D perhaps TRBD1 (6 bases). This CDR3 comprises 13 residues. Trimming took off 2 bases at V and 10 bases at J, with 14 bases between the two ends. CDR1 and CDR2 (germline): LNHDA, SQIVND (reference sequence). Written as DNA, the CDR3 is TGTGCCAGTAGTATATCGGGACAACTGGCCTACACCTTC. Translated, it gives CASSISGQLAYTF.

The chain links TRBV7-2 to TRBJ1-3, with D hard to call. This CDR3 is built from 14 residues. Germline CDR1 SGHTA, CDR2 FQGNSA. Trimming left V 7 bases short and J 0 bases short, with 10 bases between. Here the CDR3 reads CASTPIASGNTIYF. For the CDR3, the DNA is TGTGCCAGCACCCCCATCGCCTCTGGAAACACCATATATTTT. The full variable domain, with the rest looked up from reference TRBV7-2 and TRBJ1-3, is GAGVSQSPSNKVTEKGKDVELRCDPISGHTALYWYRQSLGQGLEFLIYFQGNSAPDKSGLPSDRFSAERTGGSVSTLTIQRTQQEDSAVYLCASTPIASGNTIYFGEGSWLTVV.